These T cell receptor beta chains were read from a single sample in a study of blood T cell repertoires in COVID-19. Using immunoSEQ multiplex PCR, the repertoire was profiled, and TCRdb retains in-frame clones only, with some absent. There are 300,000 to 400,000 clones in the sample; roughly 85% occur only once, and under 2% lies in the top ten. Sequenced sample: PBMCs or T cells enriched from blood (not recorded which). The receptors were gathered from a woman in her twenties or thirties who had been exposed to COVID-19. CDR3s include the opening cysteine and the closing phenylalanine or tryptophan.

J: TRBJ2-1
V: TRBV5-1
CDR3: CASSLGGTLSYNEQFF

J: TRBJ2-1
V: TRBV10-3
CDR3: CATGTSDYNEQFF

J: TRBJ2-3
V: TRBV29-1
CDR3: CSVEGTSGRPTDTQYF

J: TRBJ2-3
V: TRBV6-2/TRBV6-3
CDR3: CASSYYIDLGGRGRRTDTQYF

J: TRBJ1-3
V: TRBV6-1
CDR3: CASSEGGYGNTIYF

J: TRBJ1-2
V: TRBV11-2
CDR3: CASSLAGSIYGYTF

J: TRBJ2-5
V: TRBV7-2
CDR3: CASSPVGGETQYF

J: TRBJ1-3
V: TRBV19
CDR3: CASQISRDSRNTIYF

J: TRBJ1-2
V: TRBV6-2/TRBV6-3
CDR3: CASSVQVFGYTF

J: TRBJ1-5
V: TRBV6-1
CDR3: CASSEQGAFSQPQHF

J: TRBJ2-2
V: TRBV27
CDR3: CASSPSLANTGELFF

J: TRBJ2-7
V: TRBV7-9
CDR3: CASRLEGQGTYEQYF

J: TRBJ1-1
V: TRBV30
CDR3: CAWRGGQGLVGAFF

J: TRBJ1-5
V: TRBV4-1
CDR3: CASSQTGSTQPQHF

J: TRBJ2-7
V: TRBV5-1
CDR3: CASSLGQGSYEQYF

J: TRBJ1-6
V: TRBV28
CDR3: CASSLSGGYNSPLHF

J: TRBJ2-2
V: TRBV2
CDR3: CASSGQGANTGELFF

J: TRBJ1-2
V: TRBV19
CDR3: CASRKDRWSVGYTF

J: TRBJ1-1
V: TRBV11-2
CDR3: CASSETGGMSTEAFF

J: TRBJ1-2
V: TRBV7-3
CDR3: CASSLTVQGDGYTF

J: TRBJ1-5
V: TRBV18
CDR3: CASSPGGSNQPQHF

J: TRBJ2-3
V: TRBV9
CDR3: CASSATSGGAADTQYF

J: TRBJ1-6
V: TRBV27
CDR3: CASSLSSRGLNSPLHF

J: TRBJ1-4
V: TRBV5-1
CDR3: CASSSSRGPNSFNEKLFF

J: TRBJ2-7
V: TRBV7-3
CDR3: CASSWTSGGIVSQYF

J: TRBJ1-1
V: TRBV3-1/TRBV3-2
CDR3: CASSQVSAEAFF

J: TRBJ1-1
V: TRBV28
CDR3: CASSFSVGLISTEAFF

J: TRBJ2-7
V: TRBV5-4
CDR3: CASSVTGSANSYEQYF